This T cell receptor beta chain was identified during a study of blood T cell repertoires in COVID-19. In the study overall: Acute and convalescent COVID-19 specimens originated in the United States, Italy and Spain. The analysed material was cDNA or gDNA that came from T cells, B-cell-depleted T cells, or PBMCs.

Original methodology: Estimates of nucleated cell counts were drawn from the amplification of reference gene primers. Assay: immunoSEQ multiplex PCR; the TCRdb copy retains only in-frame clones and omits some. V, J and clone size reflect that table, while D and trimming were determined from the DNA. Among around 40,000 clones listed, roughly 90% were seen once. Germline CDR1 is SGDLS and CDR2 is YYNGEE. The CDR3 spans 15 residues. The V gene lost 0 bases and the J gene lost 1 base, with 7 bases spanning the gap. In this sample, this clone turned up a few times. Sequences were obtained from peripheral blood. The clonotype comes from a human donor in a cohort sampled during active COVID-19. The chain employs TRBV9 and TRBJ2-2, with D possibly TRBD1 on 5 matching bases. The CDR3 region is CASSVEGENTGELFF. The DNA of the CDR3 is TGTGCCAGCAGCGTAGAAGGGGAGAACACCGGGGAGCTGTTTTTT.